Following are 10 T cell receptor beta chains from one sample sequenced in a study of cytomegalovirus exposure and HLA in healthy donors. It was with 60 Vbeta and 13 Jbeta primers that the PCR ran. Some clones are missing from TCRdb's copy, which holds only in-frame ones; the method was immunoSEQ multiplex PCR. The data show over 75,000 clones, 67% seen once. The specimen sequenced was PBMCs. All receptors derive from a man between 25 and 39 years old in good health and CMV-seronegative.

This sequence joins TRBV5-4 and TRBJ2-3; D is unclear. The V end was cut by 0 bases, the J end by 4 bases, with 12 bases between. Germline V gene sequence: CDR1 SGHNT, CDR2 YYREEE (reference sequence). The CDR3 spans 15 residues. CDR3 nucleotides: TGTGCCAGCAGCTTGGCAGGTAGTCATTCAGATACGCAGTATTTT. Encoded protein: CASSLAGSHSDTQYF.

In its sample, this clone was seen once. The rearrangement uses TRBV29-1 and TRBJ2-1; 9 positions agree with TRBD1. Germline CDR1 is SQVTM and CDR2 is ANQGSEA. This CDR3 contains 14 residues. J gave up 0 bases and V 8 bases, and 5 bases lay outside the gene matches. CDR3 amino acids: CSSKTGGSYNEQFF. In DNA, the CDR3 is TGCAGCTCCAAGACAGGGGGCTCCTACAATGAGCAGTTCTTC.

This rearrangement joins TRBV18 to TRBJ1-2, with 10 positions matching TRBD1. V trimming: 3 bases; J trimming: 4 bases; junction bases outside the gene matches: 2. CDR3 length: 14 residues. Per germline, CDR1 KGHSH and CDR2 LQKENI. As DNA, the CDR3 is TGTGCCAGCTCACCGGGACAGGGGTTCTATGGCTACACCTTC. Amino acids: CASSPGQGFYGYTF.

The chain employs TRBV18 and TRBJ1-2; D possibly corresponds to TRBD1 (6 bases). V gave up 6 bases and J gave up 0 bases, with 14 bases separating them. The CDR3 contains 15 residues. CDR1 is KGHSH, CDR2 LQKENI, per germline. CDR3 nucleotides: TGTGCCAGCTCCCTTAACAGGGAACCTAACTATGGCTACACCTTC. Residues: CASSLNREPNYGYTF.

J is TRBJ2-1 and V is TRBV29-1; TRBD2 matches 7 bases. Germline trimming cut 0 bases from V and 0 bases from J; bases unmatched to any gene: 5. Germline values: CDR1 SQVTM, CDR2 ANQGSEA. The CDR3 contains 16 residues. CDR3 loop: CSVEDSSGRSYNEQFF. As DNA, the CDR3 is TGCAGCGTTGAAGATAGTAGCGGGCGCTCCTACAATGAGCAGTTCTTC.

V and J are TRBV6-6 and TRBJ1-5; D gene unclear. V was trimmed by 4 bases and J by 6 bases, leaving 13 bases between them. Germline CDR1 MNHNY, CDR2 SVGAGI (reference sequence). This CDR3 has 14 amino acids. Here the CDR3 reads CASSSGSAGQPQHF. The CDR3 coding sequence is TGTGCCAGCAGTTCGGGGTCAGCAGGTCAGCCCCAGCATTTT.

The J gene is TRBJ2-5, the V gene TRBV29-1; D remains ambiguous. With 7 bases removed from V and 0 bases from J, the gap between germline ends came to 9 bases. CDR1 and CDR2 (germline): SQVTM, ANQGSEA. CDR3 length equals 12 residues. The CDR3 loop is CSGGGHQETQYF. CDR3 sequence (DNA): TGCAGCGGTGGTGGGCACCAAGAGACCCAGTACTTC.

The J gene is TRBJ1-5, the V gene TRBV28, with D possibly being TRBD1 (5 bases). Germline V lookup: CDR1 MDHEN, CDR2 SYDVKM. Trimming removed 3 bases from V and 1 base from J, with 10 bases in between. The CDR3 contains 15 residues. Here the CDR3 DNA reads TGTGCCAGCAGTTTGGGGCAGGCCAGCAATCAGCCCCAGCATTTT. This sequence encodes CASSLGQASNQPQHF.

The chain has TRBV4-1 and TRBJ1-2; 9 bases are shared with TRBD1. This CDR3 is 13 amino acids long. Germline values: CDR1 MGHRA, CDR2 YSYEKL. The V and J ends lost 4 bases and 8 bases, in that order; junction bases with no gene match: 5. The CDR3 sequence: CASSPGTGRGYTF. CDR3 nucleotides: TGCGCCAGCAGCCCTGGGACAGGGAGAGGCTACACCTTC.

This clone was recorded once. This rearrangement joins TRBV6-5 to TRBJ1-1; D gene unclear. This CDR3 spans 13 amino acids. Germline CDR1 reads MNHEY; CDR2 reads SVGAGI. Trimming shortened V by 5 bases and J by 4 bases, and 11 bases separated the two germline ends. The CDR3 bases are TGTGCCAGCAGTGCCGGGTCATCCACTGAAGCTTTCTTT. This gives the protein CASSAGSSTEAFF.